The T cell receptor (beta chain) described here comes from a study of shared clonotypes between healthy human individuals. Study outcomes and limitations: Only blood samples were collected, and tissue repertoires likely differ.

Everyone who donated was a Caucasian adult who lived in Nashville, Tennessee. Regarding this clone: Its antigen is unidentified.

The germline V gene has CDR1 SGHNT and CDR2 YYREEE (reference sequence). Trimming took 0 bases from V and 8 from J, leaving 18 bases between them. The length of the CDR3 is 16 residues. The repertoire was sequenced with immunoSEQ multiplex PCR; TCRdb's copy has only in-frame clones and lacks some. The table lists around 720,000 clones, about three quarters of them singletons, with roughly 2% in the top ten. Sequenced material: memory CD4+ T cells sorted from blood. This sample's subset: CD45RA-negative fraction. This chain links TRBV5-4 with TRBJ2-4; tentative D call: TRBD2 (6 bases). The TCR comes from a woman in her twenties or thirties in good health. CDR3: CASSLGGRGGKDIQYF. CDR3 nucleotides: TGTGCCAGCAGCTTGGGGGGGAGAGGAGGGAAGGACATTCAGTACTTC.